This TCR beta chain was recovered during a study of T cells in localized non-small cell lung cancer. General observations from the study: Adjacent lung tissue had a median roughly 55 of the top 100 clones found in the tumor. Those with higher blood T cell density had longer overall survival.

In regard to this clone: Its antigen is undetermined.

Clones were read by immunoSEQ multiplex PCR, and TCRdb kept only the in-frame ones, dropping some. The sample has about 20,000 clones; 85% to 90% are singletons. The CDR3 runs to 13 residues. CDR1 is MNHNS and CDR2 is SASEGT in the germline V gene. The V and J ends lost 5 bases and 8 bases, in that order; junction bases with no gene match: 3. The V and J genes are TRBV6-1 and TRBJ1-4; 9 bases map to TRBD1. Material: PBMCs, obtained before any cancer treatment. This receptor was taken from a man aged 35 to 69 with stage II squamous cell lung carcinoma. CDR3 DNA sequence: TGTGCCAGCAGTCTGGACAGGGGCGAAAAACTGTTTTTT. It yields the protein CASSLDRGEKLFF.